This TCR beta chain was obtained from a study of metastatic and nonmetastatic thyroid tumors. CDR3 size: 13 residues. The ends were cut back, 2 bases at V and 5 bases at J, with 8 bases in the middle. The germline V gene has CDR1 WNHNN and CDR2 SYGVQD (reference sequence). This clone has a handful of counts. TCRdb re-called the PCR reads with MiXCR. The table records 60,000 or so clones, 25% to 30% of them present only once. Treatment of any kind had been given to no patient before thyroid surgery. This clonotype was sampled from a female donor with papillary thyroid cancer or a benign thyroid nodule (not recorded which). Some clones in this sample may be carry-over from other donors' samples. The chain has TRBV10-1 and TRBJ2-3; D might be TRBD2 (5 bases). The sequencing input was blood. The CDR3 sequence is CASSEREGDTQYF. The CDR3 DNA reads TGCGCCAGCAGTGAGAGAGAGGGAGATACGCAGTATTTT.